These 22 T cell receptor beta chains originate from one sample sequenced in a study of cytomegalovirus exposure and HLA in healthy donors. The PCR was carried out with 60 Vbeta primers and 13 Jbeta primers. Assay used: immunoSEQ multiplex PCR; TCRdb lists only in-frame clones, some missing. The sample lists 130,000 or so clones; 8.9% were seen once. The sequenced sample was PBMCs. The source of these receptors is a woman aged 40 to 50 in good health and CMV-seropositive.

The chain joins TRBV6-1 to TRBJ1-2, with D uncertain. CDR1 MNHNS and CDR2 SASEGT come from the germline V gene. V was trimmed by 1 base and J by 4 bases, leaving 10 bases between them. The CDR3 has 14 amino acids. The CDR3 spells CASSEVGSRYGYTF. CDR3 DNA: TGTGCCAGCAGTGAAGTTGGGAGTCGCTATGGCTACACCTTC.

The V gene is TRBV5-6, the J gene TRBJ2-7; 10 nucleotides align to TRBD1. The CDR3 has 15 residues. Germline V CDR1 and CDR2: SGHDT, YYEEEE. V was clipped by 4 bases and J by 7 bases; unmatched bases: 11. The CDR3: CASSPPGQGLREQYF. CDR3 DNA: TGTGCCAGCAGCCCTCCGGGACAGGGGTTGAGGGAGCAGTACTTC.

This chain links TRBV2 with TRBJ1-4; TRBD1 agrees at 9 bases. The germline V gene encodes CDR1 SNHLY and CDR2 FYNNEI. The CDR3 extends over 13 amino acids. Trimming removed 8 bases from V and 7 bases from J; junction bases left unmatched: 5. The CDR3 spells CASGGTGREKLFF. DNA for the CDR3: TGTGCCAGCGGAGGGACAGGGCGTGAAAAACTGTTTTTT.

As concerns this clone: Other DNA sequences in this specimen translate into the identical CDR3. The rearrangement joins TRBV11-2 to TRBJ2-7; TRBD1 is a possible D gene (6 bases). The CDR3 spans 12 residues. Germline V gene lookup returns CDR1 SGHAT and CDR2 FQNNGV. V was trimmed by 4 bases and J by 3 bases, leaving 7 bases between them. CDR3 in DNA: TGTGCCAGCAGCTGGACAGACTACGAGCAGTACTTC. Translating it yields CASSWTDYEQYF.

V and J are TRBV5-6 and TRBJ2-7, with TRBD1 matching 7 bases. Germline V CDR1 and CDR2: SGHDT, YYEEEE. With V trimmed by 1 base and J by 7 bases, 5 bases remained unmatched. The CDR3 covers 13 residues. The CDR3 protein is CASSLRGQREQYF. The CDR3 coding sequence is TGTGCCAGCAGCTTGAGGGGGCAGCGGGAGCAGTACTTC.

J is TRBJ2-5 and V is TRBV5-4, with 13 bases fitting TRBD2. Germline CDR1 and CDR2: SGHNT and YYREEE (reference sequence). The CDR3 is 16 residues long. The J segment lost 1 base and the V segment lost 4 bases, leaving 4 bases of the junction unmatched. The chain's CDR3 is CASSAGTSGVQETQYF. In DNA, the CDR3 is TGTGCCAGCAGCGCCGGGACTAGCGGGGTCCAAGAGACCCAGTACTTC.

This rearrangement joins TRBV19 to TRBJ2-2; 7 positions match TRBD1. Trimming cost V 6 bases and J 4 bases; bases outside gene matches: 8. CDR3 length equals 15 residues. CDR1 is LNHDA, CDR2 SQIVND, per germline (reference sequence). In nucleotides, the CDR3 is TGTGCCAGTAGACTTGACAGGGCCAGCACCGGGGAGCTGTTTTTT. Residues: CASRLDRASTGELFF.

This clone has just a few counts. CDR3 amino acids: CASSLPKGGGPGTDTQYF. DNA for the CDR3: TGTGCCAGCAGCTTGCCCAAGGGAGGAGGTCCTGGCACAGATACGCAGTATTTT. The V and J genes are TRBV7-2 and TRBJ2-3; possibly TRBD2 for D (6 bases). Trimming left V 3 bases short and J 1 base short, with 20 bases between. The CDR3 sequence is 18 residues long. Germline CDR1 and CDR2: SGHTA and FQGNSA. The full variable domain, completed using reference TRBV7-2 and TRBJ2-3, is GAGVSQSPSNKVTEKGKDVELRCDPISGHTALYWYRQSLGQGLEFLIYFQGNSAPDKSGLPSDRFSAERTGGSVSTLTIQRTQQEDSAVYLCASSLPKGGGPGTDTQYFGPGTRLTVL.

This clone was observed a handful of times. Different DNA sequences within this sample yield the same CDR3. The V call is TRBV5-4, the J call TRBJ2-7; D unclear. CDR1 and CDR2 (germline): SGHNT, YYREEE (reference sequence). CDR3 size: 13 residues. The V end lost 2 bases, the J end lost 0 bases, and 6 bases lay between the germline ends. CDR3 sequence reads: CASSLDFSYEQYF. The CDR3 DNA follows: TGTGCCAGCAGCTTAGACTTCTCCTACGAGCAGTACTTC.

This clone appeared a few times. The rearrangement uses TRBV6-5 and TRBJ2-2, with 10 bases identical to TRBD1. CDR3 length: 15 residues. The junction had 6 bases not matched to a gene; V was cut back by 4 bases and J by 7 bases. Germline lookup yields CDR1 MNHEY and CDR2 SVGAGI. The CDR3 DNA reads TGTGCCAGCAGTTCGGGACAGGGGAAGGGCGGGGAGCTGTTTTTT. Amino acids: CASSSGQGKGGELFF.

The rearrangement joins TRBV27 to TRBJ2-3; TRBD2 aligns across 13 bases. This CDR3 has 15 residues. V trimming: 6 bases; J trimming: 3 bases; junction bases outside the gene matches: 3. The germline gives CDR1 MNHEY, CDR2 SMNVEV (reference sequence). CDR3 coding DNA: TGTGCCAGCAGACTAGCGGGGGGGCCGACAGATACGCAGTATTTT. Translating it yields CASRLAGGPTDTQYF.

The chain couples TRBV6-1 to TRBJ1-1; 7 bases fit TRBD1. The CDR3 has 13 amino acids. Germline V lookup: CDR1 MNHNS, CDR2 SASEGT. The V and J ends lost 10 bases and 1 base, in that order; junction bases with no gene match: 6. This CDR3 reads CATERQGNTEAFF. CDR3 nucleotide sequence: TGTGCCACCGAAAGACAGGGGAACACTGAAGCTTTCTTT.

The chain employs TRBV5-1 and TRBJ1-6; D may be TRBD1 (6 bases). The V end lost 0 bases, the J end lost 10 bases, and 14 bases lay between the germline ends. The CDR3 runs 15 residues. The V gene's germline CDR1 is SGHRS and CDR2 YFSETQ. The CDR3 loop reads CASSLEVGGRSPLHF. The CDR3 DNA is TGCGCCAGCAGCTTGGAGGTCGGGGGGCGGTCACCCCTCCACTTT.

This clone was counted only a few times. The chain combines TRBV5-5 with TRBJ2-2; 7 bases fit TRBD1. CDR3 length: 16 residues. The V gene end was trimmed by 4 bases and the J gene end by 4 bases; junction bases not matched to a gene: 10. CDR1 is SGHKS, CDR2 YYEKEE, per germline (reference sequence). For the CDR3, the DNA is TGTGCCAGCAGCACCCAGGGACAGAGCTTCACCGGGGAGCTGTTTTTT. It is translated as CASSTQGQSFTGELFF.

This clone appeared a single time. The V and J genes are TRBV9 and TRBJ1-2; no firm D call. CDR1 is SGDLS and CDR2 is YYNGEE in the germline V gene. V gave up 0 bases and J gave up 6 bases, with 12 bases separating them. The length of the CDR3 is 14 residues. The CDR3 DNA sequence: TGTGCCAGCAGCGTAGGGTCAGAGGGCCATGGCTACACCTTC. Translation gives CASSVGSEGHGYTF.

This chain uses TRBV5-1 with TRBJ1-1, with D possibly TRBD1 on 5 matching bases. The CDR3 is 16 residues long. Germline V lookup: CDR1 SGHRS, CDR2 YFSETQ. V gave up 1 base and J gave up 6 bases, with 19 bases separating them. CDR3 sequence reads: CASSLNQGAGFAEAFF. The CDR3 coding sequence is TGCGCCAGCAGCTTGAACCAAGGGGCGGGGTTCGCTGAAGCTTTCTTT.

The sample holds a few counts of this clone. J is TRBJ2-1 and V is TRBV18, with D possibly TRBD1 on 6 matching bases. The germline V gene has CDR1 KGHSH and CDR2 LQKENI. V dropped 3 bases and J dropped 13 bases, with 16 bases sitting between them. This CDR3 is 13 amino acids long. This CDR3 reads CASSPTLGTRQFF. The DNA of the CDR3 is TGTGCCAGCTCACCGACCTTGGGGACAAGACAGTTCTTC.

V is TRBV29-1 and J is TRBJ2-7; 9 bases map to TRBD1. Per germline, CDR1 SQVTM and CDR2 ANQGSEA. J was trimmed by 2 bases and V by 6 bases; bases with no gene match: 2. The CDR3 consists of 12 residues. CDR3 region: CSVTGGTYEQYF. The CDR3 DNA reads TGCAGCGTGACAGGGGGAACCTACGAGCAGTACTTC.

Only a few counts were recorded for this clone. The chain is built from TRBV5-6 and TRBJ1-1; no reliable D call. The CDR3 loop spans 15 amino acids. The V gene's germline CDR1 is SGHDT and CDR2 YYEEEE. Trimming removed 7 bases from V and 1 base from J, with 17 bases in between. DNA of the CDR3: TGTGCCAGCGGGTTGGCGGTGGCGGCGAACACTGAAGCTTTCTTT. Amino acids: CASGLAVAANTEAFF.

This clone was observed a handful of times. This chain connects TRBV4-1 to TRBJ2-7; 10 nucleotides agree with TRBD2. The CDR3 length is 15 residues. V dropped 5 bases and J dropped 0; count of bases not matched to a gene: 4. The V gene's germline CDR1 is MGHRA and CDR2 YSYEKL. This CDR3 is CASSGLAGASYEQYF. In nucleotides, the CDR3 is TGCGCCAGCAGCGGTCTAGCGGGGGCCTCCTACGAGCAGTACTTC.

The chain couples TRBV10-1 to TRBJ2-3; 7 bases agree with TRBD2. This CDR3 region has 15 residues. V lost 4 bases, J lost 2 bases, and 6 bases stayed unmatched. Per the germline V gene, CDR1 is WNHNN and CDR2 is SYGVQD (reference sequence). Here the CDR3 DNA reads TGCGCCAGCAGTGTCTCGGGGGGTTTCACAGATACGCAGTATTTT. It translates to CASSVSGGFTDTQYF.

The chain's CDR3 is CASSLGSSQETQYF. The CDR3 nucleotides are TGTGCCAGCAGCTTAGGTAGTTCCCAAGAGACCCAGTACTTC. The V call is TRBV7-8, the J call TRBJ2-5; D is uncertain. The V gene lost 1 base and the J gene lost 1 base, with 7 bases spanning the gap. Germline V gene data show CDR1 as SGHVS and CDR2 as FQNEAQ. CDR3 size: 14 residues.